The TCR beta chain under discussion was sequenced for a study of cytomegalovirus exposure and HLA in healthy donors. Findings and caveats of the study: In a later analysis, TCR beta V- and J-gene trimming was associated with a missense DCLRE1C variant. The study flagged about 150 TCR beta chains as cytomegalovirus-associated.

Notes on this clone: Its antigen is unidentified.

Primers included in the PCR were 60 Vbeta and 13 Jbeta primers. TCRdb's table, derived via immunoSEQ multiplex PCR, lists solely in-frame clones and lacks some. The profile shows under 150,000 clones, over 60% of them singletons. Trimming removed 8 bases from V and 6 bases from J; junction bases left unmatched: 5. The CDR3 spans 13 residues. Germline CDR1 reads GTSNPN; CDR2 reads SVGIG (reference sequence). The sequencing sample was made of PBMCs. The chain employs TRBV30 and TRBJ2-2, with 11 bases identical to TRBD2. This TCR came from a man younger than 45 in good health and CMV-seronegative. The CDR3 loop is CARTSGRAGELFF. The CDR3 nucleotides are TGTGCCCGCACTAGCGGGAGAGCCGGGGAGCTGTTTTTT.